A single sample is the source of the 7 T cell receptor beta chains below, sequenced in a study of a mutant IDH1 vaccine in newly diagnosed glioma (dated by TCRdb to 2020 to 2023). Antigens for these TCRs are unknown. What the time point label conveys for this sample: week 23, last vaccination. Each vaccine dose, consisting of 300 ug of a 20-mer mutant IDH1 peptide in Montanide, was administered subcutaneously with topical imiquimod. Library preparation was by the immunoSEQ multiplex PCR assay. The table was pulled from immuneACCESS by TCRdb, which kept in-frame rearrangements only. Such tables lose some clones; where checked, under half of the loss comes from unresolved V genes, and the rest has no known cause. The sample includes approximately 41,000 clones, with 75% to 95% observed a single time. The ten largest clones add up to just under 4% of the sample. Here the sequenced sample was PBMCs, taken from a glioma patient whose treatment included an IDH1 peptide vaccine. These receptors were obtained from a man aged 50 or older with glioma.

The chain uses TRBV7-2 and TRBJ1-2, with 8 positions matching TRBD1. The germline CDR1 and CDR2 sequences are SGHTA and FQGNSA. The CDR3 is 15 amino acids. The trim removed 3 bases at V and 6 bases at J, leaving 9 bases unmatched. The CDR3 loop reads CASSFPPQGAHGYTF. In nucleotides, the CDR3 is TGTGCCAGCAGCTTCCCCCCCCAGGGGGCTCATGGCTACACCTTC.

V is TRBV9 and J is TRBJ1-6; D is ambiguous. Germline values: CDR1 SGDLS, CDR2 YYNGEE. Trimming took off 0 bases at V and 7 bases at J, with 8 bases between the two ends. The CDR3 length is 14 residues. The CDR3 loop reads CASSVGAENSPLHF. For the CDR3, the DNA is TGTGCCAGCAGCGTAGGGGCAGAAAATTCACCCCTCCACTTT.

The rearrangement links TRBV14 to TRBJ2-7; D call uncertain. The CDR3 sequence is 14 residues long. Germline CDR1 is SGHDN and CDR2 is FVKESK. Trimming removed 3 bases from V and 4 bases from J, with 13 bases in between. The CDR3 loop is CASSHFLATYEQYF. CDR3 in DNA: TGTGCCAGCAGCCATTTTTTAGCTACGTACGAGCAGTACTTC. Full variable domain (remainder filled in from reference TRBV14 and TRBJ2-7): EAGVTQFPSHSVIEKGQTVTLRCDPISGHDNLYWYRRVMGKEIKFLLHFVKESKQDESGMPNNRFLAERTGGTYSTLKVQPAELEDSGVYFCASSHFLATYEQYFGPGTRLTVT.

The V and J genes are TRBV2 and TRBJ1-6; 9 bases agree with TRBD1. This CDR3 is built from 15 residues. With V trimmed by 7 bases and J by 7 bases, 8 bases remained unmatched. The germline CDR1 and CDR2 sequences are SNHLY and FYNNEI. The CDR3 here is CASKSAGTGNSPLHF. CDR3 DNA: TGTGCCAGCAAAAGTGCCGGGACAGGGAATTCACCCCTCCACTTT. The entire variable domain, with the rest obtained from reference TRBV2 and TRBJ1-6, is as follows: EPEVTQTPSHQVTQMGQEVILRCVPISNHLYFYWYRQILGQKVEFLVSFYNNEISEKSEIFDDQFSVERPDGSNFTLKIRSTKLEDSAMYFCASKSAGTGNSPLHFGNGTRLTVT.

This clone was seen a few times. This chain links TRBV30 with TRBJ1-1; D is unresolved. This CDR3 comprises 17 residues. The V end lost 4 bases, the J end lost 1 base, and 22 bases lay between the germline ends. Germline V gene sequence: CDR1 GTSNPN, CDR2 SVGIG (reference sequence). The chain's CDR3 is CAWTGPRGRKWNTEAFF. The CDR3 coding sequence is TGTGCCTGGACCGGTCCCCGGGGTCGAAAGTGGAACACTGAAGCTTTCTTT.

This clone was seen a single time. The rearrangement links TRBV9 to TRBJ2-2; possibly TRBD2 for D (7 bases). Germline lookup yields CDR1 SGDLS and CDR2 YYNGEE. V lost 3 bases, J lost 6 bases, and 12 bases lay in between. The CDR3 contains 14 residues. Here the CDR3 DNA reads TGTGCCAGCAGCGGGGGGGGCCGGGCCGGGGAGCTGTTTTTT. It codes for CASSGGGRAGELFF.

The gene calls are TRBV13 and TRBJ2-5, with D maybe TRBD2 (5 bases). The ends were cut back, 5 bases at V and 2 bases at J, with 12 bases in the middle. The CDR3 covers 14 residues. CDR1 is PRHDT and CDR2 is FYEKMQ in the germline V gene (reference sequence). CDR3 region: CASSTPTRQETQYF. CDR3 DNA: TGTGCCAGCAGCACCCCCACTAGACAAGAGACCCAGTACTTC.